What follows are 29 T cell receptor beta chains derived from one specimen sequenced in a study of cytomegalovirus exposure and HLA in healthy donors. PCR employed 60 Vbeta and 13 Jbeta primers. Generated by immunoSEQ multiplex PCR, the TCRdb table keeps only in-frame clones and is missing some. This sample yields about 120,000 clones, of which approximately 80% are seen a single time; roughly a tenth belongs to the top ten. Sequencing input: PBMCs. All receptors derive from a man aged 25-45 years in good health and CMV-seropositive.

The gene calls are TRBV2 and TRBJ1-5, with D tentatively TRBD1 (6 bases). Germline values: CDR1 SNHLY, CDR2 FYNNEI. V was pared by 6 bases and J by 3 bases, with 9 bases between. This CDR3 has 13 residues. In DNA form, the CDR3 reads TGTGCCAGCAGGGGGGACATCAATCAGCCCCAGCATTTT. Amino acids: CASRGDINQPQHF.

In DNA, the CDR3 is TGTGCCAGCAGTTTTGGGTCAGGGCAGTTCTTC. Protein product: CASSFGSGQFF. The chain combines TRBV27 with TRBJ2-1; D gene ambiguous. Per germline, CDR1 MNHEY and CDR2 SMNVEV (reference sequence). This CDR3 region has 11 residues. Trimming removed 3 bases from V and 12 bases from J, with 9 bases in between.

The gene calls are TRBV18 and TRBJ2-5, with unresolved D. The CDR3 runs 13 residues. V lost 3 bases, J lost 0 bases, and 5 bases lay in between. The germline V gene encodes CDR1 KGHSH and CDR2 LQKENI. The CDR3 DNA sequence: TGTGCCAGCTCACCTCAGTACCAAGAGACCCAGTACTTC. Amino acid sequence: CASSPQYQETQYF.

V is TRBV6-6 and J is TRBJ2-7, with 9 bases lining up with TRBD1. Germline V lookup: CDR1 MNHNY, CDR2 SVGAGI (reference sequence). The junction had 16 bases not matched to a gene; V was cut back by 8 bases and J by 5 bases. CDR3 length equals 16 residues. This CDR3 is CASAQGTGRFRDEQYF. The CDR3, as DNA: TGTGCCAGCGCCCAGGGGACAGGGAGATTTAGGGACGAGCAGTACTTC.

The chain is built from TRBV5-6 and TRBJ1-2, with TRBD1 matching over 8 bases. CDR1 is SGHDT, CDR2 YYEEEE, per germline. The CDR3 spans 18 residues. Unmatched junction bases numbered 18, after V lost 5 bases and J lost 3 bases. The CDR3 DNA is TGTGCCAGCAGGGATACCGGACAGGGTCGTAAGGAGGACTATGGCTACACCTTC. This encodes CASRDTGQGRKEDYGYTF.

V is TRBV4-1 and J is TRBJ1-6; 7 bases align to TRBD1. The junction had 1 base not matched to a gene; V was cut back by 1 base and J by 7 bases. Per the germline V gene, CDR1 is MGHRA and CDR2 is YSYEKL. The CDR3 is made up of 14 amino acids. The CDR3 region has the DNA TGCGCCAGCAGCCAAGGACAGGGAAATTCACCCCTCCACTTT. Translation: CASSQGQGNSPLHF.

The chain is built from TRBV5-4 and TRBJ2-7; 7 nucleotides match TRBD1. The CDR3 sequence is 12 residues long. The germline gives CDR1 SGHNT, CDR2 YYREEE (reference sequence). V lost 4 bases, J lost 5 bases, and 3 bases stayed unmatched. This CDR3 reads CASSQGGHEQYF. Written as DNA, the CDR3 is TGTGCCAGCAGCCAAGGGGGCCACGAGCAGTACTTC.

The V call is TRBV19, the J call TRBJ2-7, with 8 positions matching TRBD1. Germline trimming cut 5 bases from V and 4 bases from J; bases unmatched to any gene: 10. Germline CDR1 LNHDA, CDR2 SQIVND (reference sequence). CDR3 length equals 15 residues. CDR3 nucleotide sequence: TGTGCCAGTAGTCTCTCAGTGACAGGGGAATACGAGCAGTACTTC. It specifies CASSLSVTGEYEQYF.

The gene calls are TRBV5-6 and TRBJ2-7, with D maybe TRBD1 (6 bases). CDR1 and CDR2 from the germline V gene are SGHDT and YYEEEE. V lost 4 bases to trimming and J lost 0 bases, with 14 bases between them. This CDR3 is built from 15 residues. CDR3 sequence reads: CASSRWDIFSYEQYF. The CDR3 nucleotides read TGTGCCAGCAGCCGGTGGGACATCTTCTCCTACGAGCAGTACTTC.

The gene calls are TRBV28 and TRBJ2-1; D gene uncertain. Trimming pared 8 bases from V and 3 bases from J, leaving 11 bases between. Germline V gives CDR1 MDHEN, CDR2 SYDVKM. This CDR3 has 13 residues. CDR3 sequence reads: CASEAPRYNEQFF. The CDR3 DNA is TGTGCCAGCGAGGCTCCTCGCTACAATGAGCAGTTCTTC.

The gene calls are TRBV6-5 and TRBJ2-5, with D perhaps TRBD2 (6 bases). Looked up from germline, CDR1 is MNHEY and CDR2 is SVGAGI. Between the trimmed V and J ends, which lost 6 bases and 1 base, there was a span of 12 bases. This CDR3 is 14 amino acids long. CDR3 DNA: TGTGCCAGCAGAGATAGCGGAGTCCAAGAGACCCAGTACTTC. It yields the protein CASRDSGVQETQYF.

This chain uses TRBV5-6 with TRBJ1-1; TRBD1 agrees at 8 bases. V gave up 4 bases and J gave up 5 bases; unmatched junction bases: 10. The CDR3 covers 15 residues. CDR1 is SGHDT, CDR2 YYEEEE, per germline. CDR3 DNA: TGTGCCAGCAGCCCATCGGACAGGGTCGAGACTGAAGCTTTCTTT. Protein product: CASSPSDRVETEAFF.

The V call is TRBV10-3, the J call TRBJ1-5; no clear D gene. V shed 6 bases and J shed 2 bases, with 8 bases lying between them. This CDR3 is built from 13 residues. Germline CDR1 is ENHRY and CDR2 is SYGVKD. The CDR3 reads CAIRRVGNQPQHF. CDR3 nucleotide sequence: TGTGCCATCAGGAGGGTGGGCAATCAGCCCCAGCATTTT.

V gene TRBV7-9 combines with J gene TRBJ2-3, with TRBD1 matching over 8 bases. This CDR3 region has 15 residues. V lost 5 bases to trimming and J lost 8 bases; unmatched junction nucleotides: 12. Germline CDR1 reads SEHNR; CDR2 reads FQNEAQ (reference sequence). CDR3 loop: CASSPQGQAAGTQYF. CDR3 DNA sequence: TGTGCCAGCAGCCCCCAGGGACAGGCAGCAGGTACGCAGTATTTT.

This clone was counted a few times. This sequence joins TRBV5-1 and TRBJ1-1, with TRBD1 matching over 9 bases. The V segment lost 5 bases and the J segment 0 bases; nucleotides outside the gene matches: 8. CDR1 is SGHRS and CDR2 is YFSETQ in the germline V gene. The CDR3 has 16 amino acids. The CDR3 bases are TGCGCCAGCAGTCGACAGGGGGGGAACCTGAACACTGAAGCTTTCTTT. Encoded protein: CASSRQGGNLNTEAFF.

This chain connects TRBV9 to TRBJ2-7, with D maybe TRBD1 (6 bases). The CDR3 has 14 amino acids. V was pared by 0 bases and J by 3 bases, with 10 bases between. The germline V gene encodes CDR1 SGDLS and CDR2 YYNGEE. The CDR3 coding sequence is TGTGCCAGCAGCGTAGCGGGCAGGGGCTACGAGCAGTACTTC. As protein: CASSVAGRGYEQYF.

The V call is TRBV5-1, the J call TRBJ2-7; no firm D call. Trimming stripped 1 base from V and 4 bases from J, with 9 bases between. The CDR3 is 13 residues long. Germline CDR1 SGHRS, CDR2 YFSETQ. CDR3 loop: CASSLSDDYEQYF. The CDR3 bases are TGCGCCAGCAGCTTGAGCGACGATTACGAGCAGTACTTC.

The chain employs TRBV28 and TRBJ1-1; possibly TRBD1 for D (6 bases). Germline CDR1 and CDR2: MDHEN and SYDVKM. The ends were cut back, 3 bases at V and 1 base at J, with 9 bases in the middle. The CDR3 spans 14 residues. DNA for the CDR3: TGTGCCAGCAGTTTGGCCAGGGGGAACACTGAAGCTTTCTTT. Amino acids: CASSLARGNTEAFF.

The chain joins TRBV10-1 to TRBJ2-3; a weak D match, TRBD2 (5 bases). Germline CDR1 and CDR2: WNHNN and SYGVQD (reference sequence). The CDR3 has 15 amino acids. Trimming shortened V by 3 bases and J by 2 bases, and 12 bases separated the two germline ends. CDR3: CASSDTGMVTDTQYF. The DNA for the CDR3 is TGCGCCAGCAGTGACACGGGGATGGTCACAGATACGCAGTATTTT.

The rearrangement links TRBV28 to TRBJ2-5; 10 bases align to TRBD1. Per germline, CDR1 MDHEN and CDR2 SYDVKM. J lost 9 bases, V lost 5 bases, and 6 bases had no gene match. There are 13 residues in the CDR3. The CDR3 region is CASSLGQGGPQYF. The CDR3 bases are TGTGCCAGCAGTCTCGGACAGGGGGGACCCCAGTACTTC.

The chain couples TRBV19 to TRBJ1-5; TRBD1 is a possible D gene (6 bases). The CDR3 consists of 16 residues. With 5 bases removed from V and 4 bases from J, the gap between germline ends came to 18 bases. Per germline, CDR1 LNHDA and CDR2 SQIVND (reference sequence). Written as DNA, the CDR3 is TGTGCCAGTAGTCCCAGAGCTGGTCAGGGGAATCAGCCCCAGCATTTT. Protein: CASSPRAGQGNQPQHF.

The chain recombines TRBV30 with TRBJ2-5; TRBD2 matches 13 bases. After removal of 2 bases from V and 4 bases from J, the junction contained 10 bases not matched to a gene. Germline lookup yields CDR1 GTSNPN and CDR2 SVGIG (reference sequence). This CDR3 contains 17 residues. The CDR3 loop reads CAWSRLLAGGPGETQYF. CDR3 in DNA: TGTGCCTGGAGTAGGCTACTAGCGGGAGGGCCGGGAGAGACCCAGTACTTC.

This clone was recorded a few times. This chain uses TRBV4-3 with TRBJ1-1; perhaps TRBD1 as D (5 bases). The CDR3 contains 15 residues. CDR1 is LGHNA, CDR2 YSLEER, per germline. V was cut by 4 bases and J by 1 base, with 13 bases left in between. The CDR3 spells CASSRASGSNTEAFF. The CDR3 coding sequence is TGCGCCAGCAGCCGCGCCTCAGGGTCGAACACTGAAGCTTTCTTT.

The chain carries TRBV9 and TRBJ1-4, with 7 bases matching TRBD1. The CDR3 has 16 residues. V gave up 3 bases and J gave up 4 bases; unmatched junction bases: 9. Germline V gene data show CDR1 as SGDLS and CDR2 as YYNGEE. The CDR3 DNA is TGTGCCAGCAGCGGGGGACAGACAACGTTTAATGAAAAACTGTTTTTT. Translating it yields CASSGGQTTFNEKLFF.

The chain couples TRBV14 to TRBJ1-1, with no clear D. The CDR3 contains 13 residues. Trimming cost V 1 base and J 5 bases, with 8 bases left between them. The germline V gene encodes CDR1 SGHDN and CDR2 FVKESK. DNA for the CDR3: TGTGCCAGCAGCCAAGGAGGGAATACTGAAGCTTTCTTT. This encodes CASSQGGNTEAFF.

Comments on this clone: One end of the junction is discordant with germline, which a read error may explain. The J gene is TRBJ2-1, the V gene TRBV7-2, with TRBD2 identical over 14 bases. The germline gives CDR1 SGHTA, CDR2 FQGNSA. CDR3 length: 19 amino acids. The CDR3 nucleotides are TGTGCCAGCAGCCTAGCGATCGCCGGGACTAGCGGGGGCTACAATGAGCAGTTCTTC. Translated, it gives CASSLAIAGTSGGYNEQFF.

CDR3 region: CASSESRSYGYTF. CDR3 in DNA: TGCGCCAGCAGTGAGTCCAGGTCCTATGGCTACACCTTC. The V call is TRBV10-2, the J call TRBJ1-2; no reliable D call. Trimming shortened V by 0 bases and J by 4 bases, and 6 bases separated the two germline ends. The CDR3 covers 13 residues. CDR1 is WSHSY, CDR2 SAAADI, per germline.

The chain combines TRBV6-5 with TRBJ2-5; no clear D gene. The CDR3 is made up of 14 amino acids. Germline V CDR1 and CDR2: MNHEY, SVGAGI. V lost 4 bases to trimming and J lost 5 bases, with 14 bases between them. The CDR3 DNA sequence: TGTGCCAGCAGTTCGGGTCTGAACATGGAGACCCAGTACTTC. Protein: CASSSGLNMETQYF.

The chain recombines TRBV27 with TRBJ2-3, with D perhaps matching TRBD1 (6 bases). Germline V gene data show CDR1 as MNHEY and CDR2 as SMNVEV (reference sequence). The CDR3 has 14 residues. Trimming took 3 bases from V and 10 from J, leaving 17 bases between them. The DNA of the CDR3 is TGTGCCAGCAGTTTTGGGGGCCTGGGTTCGTCGCAGTATTTT. It encodes CASSFGGLGSSQYF.